Listed below are T cell receptor beta chains from one sample, sequenced in a study of patients and donors after allogeneic stem cell transplantation. One entry per CDR3 protein, called by TCRdb with MiXCR from the RT-PCR reads. This sample has roughly 960,000 distinct CDR3 sequences, with over 15% found just once. Specimen: blood, either unsorted or a sorted T cell fraction (not recorded which). Every receptor here comes from a human donor who was either an allogeneic HSCT recipient or a stem cell or donor lymphocyte infusion donor (not recorded which). It is not recorded whose cells these are; they may come from a transplant donor. CDR3s include the opening cysteine and the closing phenylalanine or tryptophan. The order of the fields is clone size, J gene, D gene, V gene, CDR3 protein, CDR3 DNA. D genes are given only for firm matches. Clone size is not always given. Where it is, it says once, few, many or a class for expanded clones.

>few|TRBJ2-5|TRBD2|TRBV20-1
CSAGGLVARQSKETQYF
TGCAGTGCTGGGGGACTAGTGGCCCGACAATCTAAAGAGACCCAGTACTTC
>few|TRBJ2-5|.|TRBV5-5
CASSIEFSFQETQYF
TGTGCCAGCAGCATCGAATTCTCTTTCCAAGAGACCCAGTACTTC
>.|TRBJ2-1|.|TRBV5-1
CASRQGLLDSRAYEQFF
TGCGCCAGTCGCCAGGGGCTCCTGGACTCGCGGGCATATGAGCAGTTCTTC
>few|TRBJ2-1|.|TRBV20-1
CSVPRATVNNEQFF
TGCAGTGTCCCCCGGGCAACCGTTAACAATGAGCAGTTCTTC
>.|TRBJ2-1|.|TRBV15
CATSSLVGANEQFF
TGTGCCACCAGCAGCCTTGTAGGGGCCAATGAGCAGTTCTTC
>few|TRBJ2-3|TRBD1|TRBV29-1
CSTWTGSTDTQYF
TGCAGCACCTGGACAGGGAGCACAGATACGCAGTATTTT
>.|TRBJ2-1|TRBD2|TRBV20-1
CSATGLAGYNEQFF
TGCAGTGCTACCGGTCTAGCGGGCTACAATGAGCAGTTCTTC
>.|TRBJ2-3|.|TRBV20-1
CSARGDGDSTDTQYF
TGCAGTGCTAGAGGGGACGGCGACAGCACAGATACGCAGTATTTT
>few|TRBJ1-1|.|TRBV29-1
CSCIQNREAFF
TGCAGCTGTATCCAGAACAGAGAAGCTTTCTTT
>.|TRBJ2-2|.|TRBV6-2/TRBV6-3
CASSYSGANTGELFF
TGTGCCAGCAGTTACTCAGGGGCGAACACCGGGGAGCTGTTTTTT
>few|TRBJ2-1|TRBD2|TRBV24-1
CATSDFELAGLNEHFF
TGTGCCACCAGTGATTTTGAACTAGCGGGGCTTAATGAGCATTTCTTC
>few|TRBJ1-6|.|TRBV7-3
CASSLRGFYSPLHF
TGTGCCAGCAGCTTAAGAGGATTCTATTCACCCCTCCACTTT
>.|TRBJ2-1|.|TRBV30
CAWSDPPERPFSYNEQFF
TGTGCCTGGAGTGACCCTCCTGAGCGACCGTTCTCCTACAATGAGCAGTTCTTC
>few|TRBJ2-5|TRBD1|TRBV20-1
CSAIGRGRETQYF
TGCAGTGCTATAGGCAGGGGGCGGGAGACCCAGTACTTC
>.|TRBJ1-5|.|TRBV3-1
CASSQDGRVNQPQHF
TGTGCCAGCAGCCAAGATGGTCGGGTTAATCAGCCCCAGCATTTT
>.|TRBJ2-5|.|TRBV5-1
CASSPLLSQQETQYF
TGCGCCAGCAGCCCACTGTTGAGTCAACAGGAGACCCAGTACTTC
>many|TRBJ1-5|.|TRBV12-3/TRBV12-4
CASSFPEQGLQPQHF
TGTGCCAGCAGTTTCCCCGAGCAGGGACTTCAGCCCCAGCATTTT
>few|TRBJ2-3|.|TRBV6-5
CASSYSGPPGGTDTQYF
TGTGCCAGCAGTTACTCGGGTCCTCCTGGGGGCACAGATACGCAGTATTTT
>.|TRBJ2-5|TRBD2|TRBV20-1
CSASDSGTSGQWAQYF
TGCAGTGCTAGTGATTCCGGGACTAGCGGGCAGTGGGCCCAGTACTTC
>few|TRBJ1-2|.|TRBV2
CASQLSGLVRNYGYTF
TGTGCCAGCCAACTATCGGGATTGGTCAGGAACTATGGCTACACCTTC
>many|TRBJ1-4|.|TRBV12-3/TRBV12-4
CASSLNEKLFF
TGTGCCAGCAGTTTAAACGAAAAACTGTTTTTT
>.|TRBJ1-4|.|TRBV30
CAWSGQGILVLEKLFF
TGTGCCTGGAGTGGGCAAGGGATCTTGGTACTGGAAAAACTGTTTTTT